This T cell receptor beta chain was observed in a study of graft-versus-host responses after intestinal transplantation (dated by TCRdb to the early 2020s). General notes on the study: Multivisceral, liver-intestinal, or isolated intestinal transplants were received by the recipients. Every recipient was given anti-thymocyte globulin induction, followed by roughly 3 years of maintenance tacrolimus and steroids. After intestinal transplantation, graft-versus-host and host-versus-graft alloreactive T cell clones in the graft, circulation and bone marrow were tracked using bulk TCR-beta CDR3 sequencing. To identify alloreactive clones, pre-transplant mixed lymphocyte reaction products were sequenced and then compared with unstimulated pre-transplant donor and recipient T cells. A cohort of under 30 intestinal transplant recipients, including one retransplant, was enrolled, and a few patients lacking pretransplant specimens were excluded. Donor T cell macrochimerism was defined as a peak of at least 4% donor T cells among recipient peripheral blood mononuclear cells. Samples from a few later patients were sequenced in-house on an Illumina MiSeq with MiXCR processing rather than by the commercial service.

Of note for this clone: The antigen this receptor binds is unknown. One base away there is no much larger clone; base qualities are not given.

The paper as a whole reports these results and caveats: The relatively low number and heterogeneity of intestinal transplant patients limited the conclusions. GvH clones turned up in recipient bone marrow, with some appearing earlier in ileal mucosa or blood, a pattern consistent with an intestinal mucosal origin. In the allografts of patients with donor T cell macrochimerism, GvH to HvG T cell clonal ratios were high. Peak levels of circulating GvH clones were associated with declines in HvG clones early after transplant.

Blood samples were collected up to 4 times in the first month after transplant and then at least monthly when available. The method behind the library was the immunoSEQ multiplex PCR assay. High-throughput TCR-beta CDR3 sequencing of genomic DNA from most patients was performed by Adaptive Biotechnologies. The original methods were these. TCR sequencing data were retrieved from Adaptive's ImmunoSEQ software for around 18 patients, whereas three other patients were processed with MiXCR and VDJtools. CDR3 nucleotide sequences shared between donor and recipient were removed because their origin could not be assigned. To count as alloreactive, a clone needed at least 2-fold expansion over unstimulated cells and a minimum CFSE-low frequency of 0.002% (template counts) or 0.001% (read counts). A clone was considered mappable if detected in the sequenced pre-transplant spleen, lymph node, or MLR CFSE-low populations of the donor or recipient. The cumulative frequency of alloreactive clones was calculated as a percentage of all sequences, weighted by copy number. The table comes from immuneACCESS by way of TCRdb, which keeps in-frame sequences with V and J called. Part of the clones is missing from these tables; in studies checked, under half for an unresolved V gene and the rest for unknown reasons. The D gene and trimming were derived from the DNA, and the V and J assignments and clone size from that table. This sample holds under 45,000 clones; more than 80% were observed only once. The top ten constitute less than 4% of the sample.

CDR3 length: 18 amino acids, cysteine to phenylalanine. Only CDR3 DNA remains: 54 bases, in frame from the first base. CDR1 and CDR2, looked up from the germline V gene, are SGDLS and YYNGEE. Deletion took 0 bases off V and 1 base off J, with a span of 19 bases between the germline ends. Sequenced here: PBMCs, sampled approximately 100 weeks after intestinal transplantation. The chain couples TRBV9 to TRBJ1-1; the D gene assignment is ambiguous. This receptor was identified in a human patient who received an intestinal transplant, so some T cells may come from the graft donor. At the DNA level, the sequence is TGTGCCAGCAGCGTAGGCCCTGAACCCGACATTGGGAACACTGAAGCTTTCTTT. It specifies CASSVGPEPDIGNTEAFF.